This T cell receptor beta chain appears in the sequencing data of a study of long-term antiretroviral therapy in people with HIV. V lost 5 bases, J lost 0 bases, and 11 bases lay in between. This CDR3 contains 15 residues. Germline V gene data show CDR1 as SGHVS and CDR2 as FQNEAQ. Running of the v3.0 immunoSEQ assay took place at survey level. Sequencing used immunoSEQ multiplex PCR; TCRdb keeps in-frame clones, though not all of them. This sample has 20,000 to 25,000 clones, with around nine tenths found just once. Study findings and constraints: It was observed that HIV repertoires exhibited narrower CDR3 length ranges than controls. Regardless of time point, clones expanded before ART dominated the repertoire.

About this clone itself: Its antigen is still unknown.

The material sequenced was unsorted PBMCs, taken 0.6 years after starting antiretroviral therapy. This TCR was recovered from a man aged 60-69 years with HIV. The chain uses TRBV7-8 and TRBJ1-5; unclear D gene. The CDR3 DNA is TGTGCCAGCAGCCCATACCGAGTTAGCAATCAGCCCCAGCATTTT. Translated: CASSPYRVSNQPQHF.